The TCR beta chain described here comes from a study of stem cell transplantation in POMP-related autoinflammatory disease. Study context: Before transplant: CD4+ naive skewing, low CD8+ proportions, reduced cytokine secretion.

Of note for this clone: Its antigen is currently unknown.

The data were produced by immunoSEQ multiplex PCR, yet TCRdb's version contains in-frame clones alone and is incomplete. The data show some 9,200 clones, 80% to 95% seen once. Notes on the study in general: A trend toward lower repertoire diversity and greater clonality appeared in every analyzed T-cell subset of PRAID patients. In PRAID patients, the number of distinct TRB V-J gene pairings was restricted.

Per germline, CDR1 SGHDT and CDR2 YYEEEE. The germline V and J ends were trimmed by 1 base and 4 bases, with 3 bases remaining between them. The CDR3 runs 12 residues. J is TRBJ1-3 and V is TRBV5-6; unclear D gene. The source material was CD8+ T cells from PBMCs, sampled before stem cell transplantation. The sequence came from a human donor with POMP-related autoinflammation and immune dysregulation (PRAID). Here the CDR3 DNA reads TGTGCCAGCAGCTTGACCGGAAACACCATATATTTT. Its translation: CASSLTGNTIYF. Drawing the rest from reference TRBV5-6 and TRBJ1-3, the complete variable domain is DAGVTQSPTHLIKTRGQQVTLRCSPKSGHDTVSWYQQALGQGPQFIFQYYEEEERQRGNFPDRFSGHQFPNYSSELNVNALLLGDSALYLCASSLTGNTIYFGEGSWLTVV.